Each of the 22 T cell receptor beta chains below was sequenced from the same sample in a study of OX40 agonist ivuxolimab in advanced cancers. Data came from immunoSEQ multiplex PCR; TCRdb stores just in-frame clones and leaves some out. There are about 59,000 clones in the sample; 94% occur only once, and roughly 19% lies in the top ten. Material: CD4+ or CD8+ T cells sorted from blood, obtained in a trial of the OX40 agonist ivuxolimab. The receptors were sampled from an adult with an advanced solid tumor such as melanoma, head and neck, liver or kidney cancer.

A word on this clone: Different DNA sequences within this sample yield the same CDR3. The J gene is TRBJ1-2, the V gene TRBV29-1; no clear D gene. From germline, CDR1 is SQVTM and CDR2 ANQGSEA. Deletions cut 3 bases from V and 5 bases from J, with 10 bases between. This CDR3 has 12 residues. The CDR3 DNA sequence: TGCAGCGTTGACCCCGTTAATTATGGCTACACCTTC. Translated, it gives CSVDPVNYGYTF.

The V call is TRBV25-1, the J call TRBJ1-2; 7 nucleotides match TRBD1. The CDR3 has 13 amino acids. Germline V lookup: CDR1 MGHDK, CDR2 SYGVNS. The ends lost 5 bases at V and 7 bases at J; junction bases unmatched: 7. The CDR3 DNA sequence: TGTGCCAGCAGTCCAGGGGGGGGCGGTGGCTACACCTTC. Encoded protein: CASSPGGGGGYTF.

The genes are TRBV2 and TRBJ2-7; D unclear. Germline V gives CDR1 SNHLY, CDR2 FYNNEI. Trimming pared 3 bases from V and 3 bases from J, leaving 3 bases between. The CDR3 covers 11 residues. CDR3 sequence (DNA): TGTGCCAGCAGTGACAGCTACGAGCAGTACTTC. It codes for CASSDSYEQYF.

The rearrangement uses TRBV19 and TRBJ2-1; perhaps TRBD2 as D (5 bases). The CDR3 is 12 residues long. CDR1 and CDR2 (germline): LNHDA, SQIVND (reference sequence). The germline V and J ends were trimmed by 3 bases and 9 bases, with 9 bases remaining between them. The CDR3 reads CASSIDYVEQFF. The CDR3, as DNA: TGTGCCAGTAGTATCGACTACGTTGAGCAGTTCTTC.

The rearrangement links TRBV19 to TRBJ2-5, with 9 bases that match TRBD1. Germline trimming cut 6 bases from V and 1 base from J; bases unmatched to any gene: 6. Per germline, CDR1 LNHDA and CDR2 SQIVND (reference sequence). This CDR3 spans 15 amino acids. The CDR3 loop reads CASRTWTGAQETQYF. The CDR3 coding sequence is TGTGCCAGTAGGACCTGGACAGGGGCCCAAGAGACCCAGTACTTC.

The chain recombines TRBV14 with TRBJ2-3; no clear D gene. This CDR3 is built from 14 residues. Germline lookup yields CDR1 SGHDN and CDR2 FVKESK. With 0 bases removed from V and 6 bases from J, the gap between germline ends came to 10 bases. The CDR3 region has the DNA TGTGCCAGCAGCCAAGATTACTACTGGGATACGCAGTATTTT. Encoded protein: CASSQDYYWDTQYF. Full variable domain (outside the CDR3, taken from reference TRBV14 and TRBJ2-3): EAGVTQFPSHSVIEKGQTVTLRCDPISGHDNLYWYRRVMGKEIKFLLHFVKESKQDESGMPNNRFLAERTGGTYSTLKVQPAELEDSGVYFCASSQDYYWDTQYFGPGTRLTVL.

This clone was seen once. This chain uses TRBV5-6 with TRBJ2-3, with TRBD2 matching over 8 bases. Losses at the gene ends were 2 bases for V and 6 bases for J; bases not matched to a gene: 14. The germline V gene has CDR1 SGHDT and CDR2 YYEEEE. The CDR3 totals 17 residues. The DNA of the CDR3 is TGTGCCAGCAGCTTCCTCCCCGGGCGGGAGGTTTCCGATACGCAGTATTTT. It is translated as CASSFLPGREVSDTQYF. Looking up the rest from reference TRBV5-6 and TRBJ2-3 gives the full variable domain: DAGVTQSPTHLIKTRGQQVTLRCSPKSGHDTVSWYQQALGQGPQFIFQYYEEEERQRGNFPDRFSGHQFPNYSSELNVNALLLGDSALYLCASSFLPGREVSDTQYFGPGTRLTVL.

The chain links TRBV12-5 to TRBJ1-4, with D possibly TRBD1 on 5 matching bases. The CDR3 runs 15 residues. CDR1 LGHNT and CDR2 FRNRAP come from the germline V gene. The V and J ends lost 6 bases and 8 bases respectively, with 19 bases between them. In nucleotides, the CDR3 is TGTGCTAGTGGCCCACCGGGGGGGACGAGCGAAAAACTGTTTTTT. Amino acids: CASGPPGGTSEKLFF.

The chain recombines TRBV4-3 with TRBJ2-5; 10 bases are shared with TRBD2. The germline CDR1 and CDR2 sequences are LGHNA and YSLEER. The V and J ends lost 0 bases and 2 bases, in that order; junction bases with no gene match: 6. The CDR3 has 17 residues. CDR3 region: CASSQDQRAGGQETQYF. The CDR3 DNA reads TGCGCCAGCAGCCAAGATCAAAGAGCGGGAGGGCAAGAGACCCAGTACTTC.

The V gene is TRBV7-3, the J gene TRBJ2-2; D unclear. The ends were cut back, 1 base at V and 2 bases at J, with 14 bases in the middle. This CDR3 spans 17 amino acids. The germline V gene encodes CDR1 SGHTA and CDR2 FQGTGA. CDR3 in amino acids: CASSLNSGQSNTGELFF. The CDR3, as DNA: TGTGCCAGCAGCTTAAATTCGGGCCAATCAAACACCGGGGAGCTGTTTTTT.

The CDR3 is CASSRDSGDTQYF. The CDR3 DNA is TGTGCCAGCAGCAGGGACTCGGGAGATACGCAGTATTTT. The chain employs TRBV6-5 and TRBJ2-3; tentative D call: TRBD2 (6 bases). The CDR3 covers 13 residues. V was clipped by 6 bases and J by 5 bases, with 12 bases between them. Germline-derived CDR1 and CDR2 are MNHEY and SVGAGI.

There are a few counts of this clone. The chain links TRBV7-2 to TRBJ1-4; no definite D call. V gave up 1 base and J gave up 8 bases, with 5 bases separating them. CDR3 length: 12 residues. CDR1 SGHTA and CDR2 FQGNSA come from the germline V gene. This CDR3 reads CASSLDYEKLFF. DNA of the CDR3: TGTGCCAGCAGCTTAGATTACGAAAAACTGTTTTTT.

The chain is built from TRBV19 and TRBJ2-2; D is unclear. V dropped 1 base and J dropped 5 bases, with 20 bases sitting between them. The germline gives CDR1 LNHDA, CDR2 SQIVND (reference sequence). This CDR3 contains 18 residues. The CDR3 region is CASSIVPPRSSGTGELFF. CDR3 bases: TGTGCCAGTAGTATAGTACCTCCTCGCTCGTCTGGGACCGGGGAGCTGTTTTTT.

This rearrangement joins TRBV11-2 to TRBJ2-1, with 9 bases aligning to TRBD2. V lost 6 bases, J lost 2 bases, and 8 bases stayed unmatched. The CDR3 is made up of 16 amino acids. Germline CDR1 and CDR2: SGHAT and FQNNGV. Here the CDR3 reads CASRPQRGDTYNEQFF. The CDR3 DNA reads TGTGCCAGCAGACCTCAGCGGGGGGACACCTACAATGAGCAGTTCTTC.

V is TRBV29-1 and J is TRBJ2-7; 7 nucleotides line up with TRBD2. The J segment lost 0 bases and the V segment lost 3 bases, leaving 2 bases of the junction unmatched. The CDR3 has 13 residues. Germline V gives CDR1 SQVTM, CDR2 ANQGSEA. Written as DNA, the CDR3 is TGCAGCGTTGAGGGGGGGACCTCCTACGAGCAGTACTTC. This encodes CSVEGGTSYEQYF.

This sequence joins TRBV28 and TRBJ2-5; TRBD1 is a possible D gene (5 bases). This CDR3 is built from 15 residues. V shed 2 bases and J shed 4 bases, with 14 bases lying between them. CDR1 and CDR2 (germline): MDHEN, SYDVKM. The CDR3 bases are TGTGCCAGCAGTTTAGGGGCAGCCTCGGGAGAGACCCAGTACTTC. This codes for CASSLGAASGETQYF.

This rearrangement joins TRBV2 to TRBJ2-2; D is uncertain. Germline V gives CDR1 SNHLY, CDR2 FYNNEI. Trimming pared 6 bases from V and 1 base from J, leaving 6 bases between. The CDR3 extends over 13 amino acids. DNA of the CDR3: TGTGCCAGCAGAGAGTTGAACACCGGGGAGCTGTTTTTT. It codes for CASRELNTGELFF.

This clone is a singleton in its sample. The rearrangement joins TRBV7-9 to TRBJ2-3; 9 bases fit TRBD2. CDR1 SEHNR and CDR2 FQNEAQ come from the germline V gene (reference sequence). This CDR3 is built from 16 residues. Trimming removed 7 bases from V and 2 bases from J; junction bases left unmatched: 10. CDR3 loop: CASIRPAGGITDTQYF. The CDR3 DNA reads TGTGCCAGCATCCGGCCAGCGGGAGGAATCACAGATACGCAGTATTTT.

This chain uses TRBV28 with TRBJ2-7; either TRBD1 or TRBD2 may fit D (6 bases each). The V end lost 1 base, the J end lost 2 bases, and 9 bases lay between the germline ends. The V gene's germline CDR1 is MDHEN and CDR2 SYDVKM. The CDR3 runs to 14 residues. CDR3 DNA: TGTGCCAGCAGTTTATTCGGGGGCCCCTACGAGCAGTACTTC. Residues: CASSLFGGPYEQYF. Filled out from reference TRBV28 and TRBJ2-7, the complete variable domain reads DVKVTQSSRYLVKRTGEKVFLECVQDMDHENMFWYRQDPGLGLRLIYFSYDVKMKEKGDIPEGYSVSREKKERFSLILESASTNQTSMYLCASSLFGGPYEQYFGPGTRLTVT.

J is TRBJ2-5 and V is TRBV7-9; TRBD2 matches at 11 bases. Trimming removed 5 bases from V and 9 bases from J; junction bases left unmatched: 8. CDR1 and CDR2 (germline): SEHNR, FQNEAQ (reference sequence). This CDR3 is built from 14 residues. CDR3 loop: CASSPGLAAQAQYF. The CDR3 region has the DNA TGTGCCAGCAGCCCGGGACTAGCGGCCCAGGCCCAGTACTTC.

This chain connects TRBV6-1 to TRBJ1-5; tentatively, D is TRBD1 (6 bases). V lost 4 bases to trimming and J lost 0 bases, with 13 bases between them. Germline V lookup: CDR1 MNHNS, CDR2 SASEGT. CDR3 length: 16 amino acids. As DNA, the CDR3 is TGTGCCAGCAGTGGCCGGGACACCTCTAGCAATCAGCCCCAGCATTTT. As protein: CASSGRDTSSNQPQHF.

The chain has TRBV7-2 and TRBJ2-3; the match to TRBD1 covers 11 bases. Per germline, CDR1 SGHTA and CDR2 FQGNSA. Trimming took 3 bases from V and 4 from J; bases not matched to a gene: 9. The CDR3 loop spans 17 amino acids. CDR3 nucleotide sequence: TGTGCCAGCAGCTTCGGACAGGGGGCTTATCGCGCAGATACGCAGTATTTT. It codes for CASSFGQGAYRADTQYF.